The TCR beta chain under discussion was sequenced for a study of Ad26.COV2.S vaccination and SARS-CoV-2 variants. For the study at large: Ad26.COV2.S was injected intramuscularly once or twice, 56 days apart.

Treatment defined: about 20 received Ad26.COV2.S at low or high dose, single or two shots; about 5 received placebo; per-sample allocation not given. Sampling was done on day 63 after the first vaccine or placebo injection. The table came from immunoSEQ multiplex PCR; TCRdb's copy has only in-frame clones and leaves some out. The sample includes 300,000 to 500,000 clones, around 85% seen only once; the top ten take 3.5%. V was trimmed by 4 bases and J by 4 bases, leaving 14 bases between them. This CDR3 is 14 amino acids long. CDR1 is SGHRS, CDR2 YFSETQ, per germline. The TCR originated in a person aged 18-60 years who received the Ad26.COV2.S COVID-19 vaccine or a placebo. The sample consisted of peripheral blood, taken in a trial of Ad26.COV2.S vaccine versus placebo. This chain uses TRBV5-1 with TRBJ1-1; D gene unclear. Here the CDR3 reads CASSPTTTGTEAFF. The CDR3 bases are TGCGCCAGCAGCCCTACTACTACGGGCACTGAAGCTTTCTTT.